The rows below give T cell receptor beta chains drawn from one sample of a study of cytomegalovirus exposure and HLA in healthy donors. Clones were read by immunoSEQ multiplex PCR, and TCRdb kept only the in-frame ones, dropping some. The table lists about 140,000 clones, around 86% of them singletons. The material sequenced was PBMCs. The receptor source for this set is a man in his late teens or twenties in good health and CMV-seropositive. CDR3s include the opening cysteine and the closing phenylalanine or tryptophan. The D gene is left open where the match is weak. Expanded clones are given a class, and other clones once, few, many or no size at all.

v_gene	j_gene	abundance	d_gene	CDR3nt	CDR3aa
TRBV9	TRBJ1-1	once	-	TGTGCCAGCAGCGTCTCAAAGGGAGGGGGAACTGAAGCTTTCTTT	CASSVSKGGGTEAFF
TRBV18	TRBJ1-2	-	-	TGTGCCAGCTCACCACCGTGGGGGGGATTCTATGGCTACACCTTC	CASSPPWGGFYGYTF
TRBV18	TRBJ2-7	-	TRBD1	TGTGCCAGCTCACCACCAAGGACAGGGAGTCCACCGCCCTACGAGCAGTACTTC	CASSPPRTGSPPPYEQYF
TRBV9	TRBJ2-5	-	-	TGTGCCAGCAGCGTAGGACGCGGGGTTGGGACCCAGTACTTC	CASSVGRGVGTQYF
TRBV6-5	TRBJ1-5	-	TRBD1	TGTGCCAGCAGTACGAACGACAGGGATAATCAGCCCCAGCATTTT	CASSTNDRDNQPQHF
TRBV27	TRBJ1-2	-	TRBD1	TGTGCCAGCACAAAATTACGACAGGGGGAACATGGCTACACCTTC	CASTKLRQGEHGYTF
TRBV7-2	TRBJ2-2	-	-	TGTGCCAGCAGCTTATCCCCCGGGGGGCCCGGGGAGCTGTTTTTT	CASSLSPGGPGELFF
TRBV27	TRBJ2-1	-	-	TGTGCCAGCAGTTTAGCGGCAGCCTACAATGAGCAGTTCTTC	CASSLAAAYNEQFF
TRBV20-1	TRBJ1-2	-	TRBD1	TGCAGTGCTTCGGGACAGGGGGCGGGCACCTTC	CSASGQGAGTF
TRBV7-6	TRBJ1-4	-	-	TGTGCCAGCAGCTTTGACAGGATAGGAGAAAAACTGTTTTTT	CASSFDRIGEKLFF
TRBV5-1	TRBJ1-3	-	-	TGCGCCAGCAGCTTGGACGGAGCCCGCTCTGGAAACACCATATATTTT	CASSLDGARSGNTIYF
TRBV5-6	TRBJ1-1	-	TRBD1	TGTGCCAGCAGCCGGACAGGAGAATCTGAAGCTTTCTTT	CASSRTGESEAFF
TRBV19	TRBJ1-5	-	TRBD1	TGTGCCAGTAGTATTACGGGACAGGCCCTTGGGGTTCAGCCCCAGCATTTT	CASSITGQALGVQPQHF
TRBV28	TRBJ2-7	-	-	TGTGCCAGCAGTCAGTCTAGCCGACTTGGGGCCTACGAGCAGTACTTC	CASSQSSRLGAYEQYF
TRBV5-6	TRBJ2-3	-	-	TGTGCCAGCAGCTTGGAACAAACAATAGATACGCAGTATTTT	CASSLEQTIDTQYF
TRBV2	TRBJ1-5	-	-	TGTGCCAGCAGAGGTGGCCCGGACACCCGAGGCAATCAGCCCCAGCATTTT	CASRGGPDTRGNQPQHF
TRBV29-1	TRBJ2-1	-	-	TGCAGCGCTGCCAGCTCCTACAATGAGCAGTTCTTC	CSAASSYNEQFF
TRBV27	TRBJ2-7	-	TRBD1	TGTGCCAGCAGTTTGTGGACAGGGTACTACGAGCAGTACTTC	CASSLWTGYYEQYF